The source of this TCR beta chain is a study of blood T cell repertoires in COVID-19. Study context: Sources were T cells, B-cell-depleted T cells, or PBMCs; the material itself was cDNA or gDNA.

Assay: immunoSEQ multiplex PCR; the TCRdb copy retains only in-frame clones and omits some. The repertoire holds 75,000 to 95,000 clones, roughly 90% seen once, with around 4.5% in the top ten. The germline CDR1 and CDR2 sequences are ENHRY and SYGVKD. The CDR3 consists of 16 residues. V lost 4 bases to trimming and J lost 4 bases; unmatched junction nucleotides: 9. The specimen sequenced was peripheral blood. The chain uses TRBV10-3 and TRBJ2-1; 8 bases map to TRBD1. This TCR came from a man aged 50 to 60 with active COVID-19. CDR3 protein: CAISAKQGDSYNEQFF. The CDR3 DNA reads TGTGCCATCAGTGCCAAACAGGGGGATTCATACAATGAGCAGTTCTTC.